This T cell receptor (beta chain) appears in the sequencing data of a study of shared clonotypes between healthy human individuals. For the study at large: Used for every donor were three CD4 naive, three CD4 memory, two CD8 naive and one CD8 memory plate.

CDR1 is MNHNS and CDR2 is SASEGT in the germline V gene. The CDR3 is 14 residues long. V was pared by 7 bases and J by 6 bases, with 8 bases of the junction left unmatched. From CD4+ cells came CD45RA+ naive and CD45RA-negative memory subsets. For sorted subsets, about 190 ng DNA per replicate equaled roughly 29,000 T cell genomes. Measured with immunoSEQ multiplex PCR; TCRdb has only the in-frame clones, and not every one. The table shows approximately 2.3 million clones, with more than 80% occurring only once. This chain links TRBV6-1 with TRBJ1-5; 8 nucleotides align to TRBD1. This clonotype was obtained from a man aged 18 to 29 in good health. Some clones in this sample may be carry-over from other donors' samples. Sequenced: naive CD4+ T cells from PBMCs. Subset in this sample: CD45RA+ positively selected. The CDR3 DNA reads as TGTGCCAGCATGAGGCCAGGGGGCCGTCAGCCCCAGCATTTT. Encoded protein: CASMRPGGRQPQHF.